This TCR beta chain emerged from a study of blood T cell repertoires in COVID-19 (dated by TCRdb to the early 2020s). Study-wide context: Samples covering the acute and convalescent phases of COVID-19 were provided by collaborators in the United States, Italy and Spain. The samples were drawn from two sources: the first 160 participants of the ongoing ImmuneRACE study, and fewer than 1,500 subjects contributed by 6 global collaborators. Where HLA class I and class II types were available, the types were taken from metadata supplied by the sample provider, not from assay-based typing. The sample metadata nearly always contained a de-identified subject ID, COVID-19 status, age in years and sex. Deeply sampled blood TCRbeta repertoires from subjects exposed to, actively infected with, or recovered from COVID-19 were included in the dataset. The repertoires were released in a freely available public database intended as a resource for research on the immune response to SARS-CoV-2. The material from the prospective study consisted of cDNA or gDNA derived from T cells, B-cell-depleted T cells, or PBMCs.

Remarks on this clone: This receptor's antigen is unknown. The sample holds no much larger clone one base away, and base qualities are not on file.

TCRbeta CDR3 regions were amplified from genomic DNA using the immunoSEQ Assay, a bias-controlled multiplex PCR. Per the original workflow: Nucleated cell counts per sample were estimated from amplification of reference gene primers within the assay. To quantify the absolute abundance of each unique TCRbeta CDR3 rearrangement, sequence reads were collapsed and filtered. Productive Simpson clonality was computed per sample as the square root of Simpson's diversity index over productive rearrangements. The table was pulled from immuneACCESS by TCRdb, which kept in-frame rearrangements only. Such tables lose some clones; where checked, under half of the loss comes from unresolved V genes, and the rest has no known cause. That table furnishes V, J and clone size, whereas the DNA furnished D and trimming. The sample table contains roughly 200,000 clones; only one count was recorded for 70% to 90% of them. Of the sample, more than 3% is held by the ten largest clones.

Collaborating institutions collected whole blood in K2EDTA tubes following their own protocols. Collaborator samples were shipped for TCRbeta analysis as frozen whole blood, isolated PBMCs, or DNA extracted from either sample type. Points the paper makes about the study in general: How much clinical and demographic metadata was included differed by source and by participant, and the metadata was provided uncurated.

V gives up 5 bases and J gives up 0 bases, and the segment between their germline ends measures 10 bases. CDR1 and CDR2 were assigned from the germline V gene as MDHEN and SYDVKM. Spanning cysteine to phenylalanine, the CDR3 consists of 14 amino acids. Solely the CDR3 DNA is kept, with 42 bases framed from the first base. Sequencing input: peripheral blood. This TCR came from a man in his sixties with acute or convalescent COVID-19. The chain is encoded by TRBV28 joined to TRBJ1-2, with the D segment identity uncertain. The CDR3 in this case is CASSASDPNYGYTF. The DNA sequence reads TGTGCCAGCAGTGCCAGCGACCCTAACTATGGCTACACCTTC.